The 22 T cell receptor beta chains in this list originate from one sample, sequenced in a study of blood T cell repertoires in COVID-19. Here immunoSEQ multiplex PCR was the method, and the copy in TCRdb shows in-frame clones only, minus some. This sample carries under 300,000 clones, more than 75% of them seen once, and the ten largest clones take 1.5% to 2%. Sequenced: PBMCs or T cells enriched from blood (not recorded which). Receptors were obtained from a woman between 45 and 65 years old who had recovered from COVID-19.

A remark on this clone: Other DNA sequences in the same sample also yield this CDR3. The chain couples TRBV19 to TRBJ1-2; D is unclear. Trimming removed 8 bases from V and 3 bases from J, with 10 bases in between. From germline, CDR1 is LNHDA and CDR2 SQIVND (reference sequence). The CDR3 spans 12 residues. CDR3 nucleotide sequence: TGTGCCAGTTCTTACCGAGACTATGGCTACACCTTC. It specifies CASSYRDYGYTF.

The chain joins TRBV6-5 to TRBJ1-5; 7 bases fit TRBD1. This CDR3 is 14 amino acids long. Germline CDR1 and CDR2: MNHEY and SVGAGI. The V and J ends lost 6 bases and 4 bases, in that order; junction bases with no gene match: 6. This chain's CDR3 is CASSLQGSNQPQHF. CDR3 nucleotide sequence: TGTGCCAGCAGCCTACAGGGGTCAAATCAGCCCCAGCATTTT.

This clone was observed a handful of times. This chain uses TRBV29-1 with TRBJ2-2; the D gene could be TRBD1 or TRBD2 (5 bases each). Germline CDR1 SQVTM, CDR2 ANQGSEA. V lost 7 bases, J lost 8 bases, and 11 bases lay in between. This CDR3 comprises 11 residues. CDR3: CSGGSDGELFF. In nucleotides, the CDR3 is TGCAGCGGGGGGAGTGATGGGGAGCTGTTTTTT.

The chain has TRBV28 and TRBJ1-2, with 12 bases identical to TRBD1. This CDR3 comprises 15 residues. The V gene end was trimmed by 7 bases and the J gene end by 4 bases; junction bases not matched to a gene: 7. Germline CDR1 MDHEN, CDR2 SYDVKM. CDR3 bases: TGTGCCAGCACCTATGGGGACAGGGGGCTCTATGGCTACACCTTC. Translation: CASTYGDRGLYGYTF.

This chain uses TRBV24-1 with TRBJ1-5, with D hard to call. CDR1 is KGHDR and CDR2 is SFDVKD in the germline V gene. The CDR3 covers 15 residues. V lost 3 bases, J lost 2 bases, and 10 bases lay in between. In DNA, the CDR3 is TGTGCCACCAGTGATGGAGGCGGGGGCAATCAGCCCCAGCATTTT. The encoded protein is CATSDGGGGNQPQHF.

This chain uses TRBV6-5 with TRBJ1-2; D uncertain. The V end lost 1 base, the J end lost 7 bases, and 13 bases lay between the germline ends. Germline V lookup: CDR1 MNHEY, CDR2 SVGAGI. CDR3 length: 14 amino acids. CDR3 DNA: TGTGCCAGCAGTTACTTGGCAGGTCCGGTTGGCTACACCTTC. Amino acid sequence: CASSYLAGPVGYTF.

The chain has TRBV6-5 and TRBJ1-3; D not resolved. Germline V CDR1 and CDR2: MNHEY, SVGAGI. V dropped 8 bases and J dropped 2 bases, with 10 bases sitting between them. This CDR3 has 13 amino acids. The CDR3 DNA reads as TGTGCCAGCCGCCGCGATGCTGGAAACACCATATATTTT. Translating gives CASRRDAGNTIYF.

The rearrangement uses TRBV7-9 and TRBJ1-2; D is possibly TRBD1 (6 bases). The length of the CDR3 is 14 residues. The germline V gene has CDR1 SEHNR and CDR2 FQNEAQ (reference sequence). The ends were cut back, 5 bases at V and 0 bases at J, with 10 bases in the middle. The CDR3 region is CASSPGEANYGYTF. CDR3 in DNA: TGTGCCAGCAGCCCAGGGGAAGCTAACTATGGCTACACCTTC.

In this sample, this clone turned up many times. The chain joins TRBV7-6 to TRBJ1-1; D call uncertain. The germline V gene encodes CDR1 SGHVS and CDR2 FNYEAQ. This CDR3 contains 14 residues. V was clipped by 6 bases and J by 1 base, with 12 bases between them. CDR3 in DNA: TGTGCCAGCAGGCCCGAGGTGACGAACACTGAAGCTTTCTTT. Translated, it gives CASRPEVTNTEAFF. The complete variable domain, with remaining parts taken from reference TRBV7-6 and TRBJ1-1, reads GAGVSQSPRYKVTKRGQDVALRCDPISGHVSLYWYRQALGQGPEFLTYFNYEAQQDKSGLPNDRFSAERPEGSISTLTIQRTEQRDSAMYRCASRPEVTNTEAFFGQGTRLTVV.

J is TRBJ2-5 and V is TRBV3-1 (or the pseudogene TRBV3-2); perhaps TRBD2 as D (7 bases). Germline loops: CDR1 LGHDT, CDR2 YNNKEL (reference sequence). Trimming removed 5 bases from V and 3 bases from J, with 16 bases in between. The CDR3 consists of 15 residues. CDR3 amino acids: CASSARGGEEETQYF. The CDR3 DNA follows: TGTGCCAGCAGCGCAAGAGGGGGGGAGGAAGAGACCCAGTACTTC.

The CDR3 reads CATSPAPGSYNEQFF. CDR3 nucleotide sequence: TGTGCCACTTCCCCGGCCCCGGGCTCCTACAATGAGCAGTTCTTC. The chain combines TRBV6-4 with TRBJ2-1; D is ambiguous. This CDR3 is built from 15 residues. V lost 10 bases, J lost 0 bases, and 16 bases lay in between. Germline CDR1 and CDR2: MRHNA and SNTAGT.

Only one count was recorded for this clone. The chain combines TRBV24-1 with TRBJ2-7; D might be TRBD1 (6 bases). The CDR3 contains 15 residues. The V gene lost 9 bases and the J gene lost 2 bases, with 19 bases spanning the gap. Germline CDR1 and CDR2: KGHDR and SFDVKD. This CDR3 is CATASFRDITYEQYF. The CDR3 coding sequence is TGTGCCACCGCCTCATTCCGGGACATAACCTACGAGCAGTACTTC.

The rearrangement uses TRBV7-3 and TRBJ2-1; 13 positions match TRBD2. The CDR3 loop spans 15 amino acids. V was clipped by 5 bases and J by 8 bases; unmatched bases: 6. Germline V gene lookup returns CDR1 SGHTA and CDR2 FQGTGA. Here the CDR3 DNA reads TGTGCCAGCAGCCAAGGACTAGCGGGAGTCTATGAGCAGTTCTTC. Translation: CASSQGLAGVYEQFF.

Worth noting for this clone: One end of the junction is discordant with germline, which a read error may explain. The chain joins TRBV29-1 to TRBJ2-2; possible D gene TRBD2, 6 bases. The CDR3 runs to 13 residues. Germline V gene data show CDR1 as SQVTM and CDR2 as ANQGSEA. Here the CDR3 reads CSGGTPKTGELFF. The CDR3 DNA reads TGCAGCGGGGGGACTCCGAAGACCGGGGAGCTGTTTTTT.

This clone has a single count. This CDR3 is CASSQDPNGITEAFF. DNA of the CDR3: TGCGCCAGCAGCCAAGATCCTAACGGGATCACTGAAGCTTTCTTT. The J gene is TRBJ1-1, the V gene TRBV4-1, with D unclear. Trimming left V 0 bases short and J 4 bases short, with 12 bases between. The length of the CDR3 is 15 residues. Germline CDR1 MGHRA, CDR2 YSYEKL.

The chain uses TRBV25-1 and TRBJ2-2; 7 positions match TRBD1. The CDR3 covers 15 residues. V shed 3 bases, J shed 4 bases, and the junction held 5 bases outside the gene matches. Germline V gives CDR1 MGHDK, CDR2 SYGVNS. CDR3 bases: TGTGCCAGCAGTGACGTAAGGGGGCTCACCGGGGAGCTGTTTTTT. Translating gives CASSDVRGLTGELFF.

V is TRBV6-5 and J is TRBJ1-5; D is unresolved. This CDR3 has 15 residues. V lost 6 bases and J 5 bases, leaving 17 bases between the germline ends. The germline CDR1 and CDR2 sequences are MNHEY and SVGAGI. Written as DNA, the CDR3 is TGTGCCAGCAGCCCAGTTCTGGTCAGCGATCAGCCCCAGCATTTT. This codes for CASSPVLVSDQPQHF.

The chain recombines TRBV5-4 with TRBJ2-5; TRBD1 is a possible D gene (5 bases). Per germline, CDR1 SGHNT and CDR2 YYREEE (reference sequence). The germline V and J ends were trimmed by 3 bases and 2 bases, with 8 bases remaining between them. This CDR3 comprises 13 residues. DNA for the CDR3: TGTGCCAGCAGCTCGCAGGGACAAGAGACCCAGTACTTC. Protein: CASSSQGQETQYF.

J is TRBJ1-3 and V is TRBV9, with 7 bases lining up with TRBD1. CDR3 length: 17 amino acids. V shed 3 bases and J 3 bases; nucleotides not matched to a gene: 12. CDR1 is SGDLS, CDR2 YYNGEE, per germline. CDR3 coding DNA: TGTGCCAGCAGCGAACGAGGAGGGGGCTTAATTGGAAACACCATATATTTT. Its translation is CASSERGGGLIGNTIYF.

This chain connects TRBV28 to TRBJ1-3; D is uncertain. Germline assignment: CDR1 MDHEN and CDR2 SYDVKM. The CDR3 runs 15 residues. Trimming pared 8 bases from V and 0 bases from J, leaving 14 bases between. CDR3 loop: CASHGRPTSGNTIYF. For the CDR3, the DNA is TGTGCCAGCCACGGCAGGCCGACCTCTGGAAACACCATATATTTT.

Notes on this clone: The sample contains more than one DNA sequence encoding this CDR3. The chain recombines TRBV5-5 with TRBJ1-1, with D perhaps TRBD1 (5 bases). This CDR3 is built from 13 residues. In germline, CDR1 is SGHKS, CDR2 YYEKEE (reference sequence). Trimming took off 4 bases at V and 1 base at J, with 8 bases between the two ends. In DNA, the CDR3 is TGTGCCAGCAGCCCAACAGGGAACACTGAAGCTTTCTTT. It codes for CASSPTGNTEAFF.

The chain uses TRBV18 and TRBJ1-3; unclear D gene. Trimming stripped 1 base from V and 0 bases from J, with 7 bases between. The CDR3 covers 15 residues. The germline V gene has CDR1 KGHSH and CDR2 LQKENI. The CDR3 DNA sequence: TGTGCCAGCTCACCACTCCTTCTCTCTGGAAACACCATATATTTT. It yields the protein CASSPLLLSGNTIYF.